This T cell receptor beta chain is drawn from a study of cytomegalovirus exposure and HLA in healthy donors. Regarding the study as a whole: Usually a TCR sequence was rare, but some public TCRs were found in many donors.

V shed 4 bases, J shed 5 bases, and the junction held 12 bases outside the gene matches. Germline values: CDR1 LGHNA, CDR2 YNFKEQ. The length of the CDR3 is 18 residues. About this clone itself: Its antigen is unknown.

The primer mix had 60 Vbeta and 13 Jbeta primers. In the original workflow: In a later analysis, of 80 million to 90 million unique beta chains, roughly 10 million appeared in at least two donors. TCRdb keeps only in-frame clones here, not all; method: immunoSEQ multiplex PCR. D and trimming were read from the DNA, whereas the V and J calls and clone size are those reported in that table. The sample has 150,000 to 200,000 clones, around 84% seen once. The clonotype was recovered from a woman between 18 and 29 years old in good health and CMV-seronegative. The specimen sequenced was PBMCs. This chain links TRBV4-2 with TRBJ1-6, with 9 positions matching TRBD1. CDR3 coding DNA: TGTGCCAGCAGCCTAGCAGGGGGGACAGGGCTCCATAATTCACCCCTCCACTTT. Translated, it gives CASSLAGGTGLHNSPLHF.